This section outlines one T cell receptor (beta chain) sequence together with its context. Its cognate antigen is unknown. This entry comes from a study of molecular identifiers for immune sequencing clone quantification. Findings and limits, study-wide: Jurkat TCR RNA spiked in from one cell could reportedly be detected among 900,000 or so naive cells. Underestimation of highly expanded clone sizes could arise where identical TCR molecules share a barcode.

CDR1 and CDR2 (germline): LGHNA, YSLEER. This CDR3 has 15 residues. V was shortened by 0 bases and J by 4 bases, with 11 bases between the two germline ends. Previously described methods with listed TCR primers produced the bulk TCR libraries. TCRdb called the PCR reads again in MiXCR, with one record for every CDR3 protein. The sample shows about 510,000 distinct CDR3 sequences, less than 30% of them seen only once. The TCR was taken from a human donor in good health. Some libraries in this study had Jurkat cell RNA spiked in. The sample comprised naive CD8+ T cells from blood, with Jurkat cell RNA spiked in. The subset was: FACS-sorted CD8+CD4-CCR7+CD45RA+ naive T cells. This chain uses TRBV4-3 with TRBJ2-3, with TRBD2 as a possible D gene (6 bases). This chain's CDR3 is CASSQDFGGSDTQYF. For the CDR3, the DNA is TGCGCCAGCAGCCAAGATTTCGGAGGGTCAGATACGCAGTATTTT.